This section outlines one T cell receptor (gamma chain) sequence together with its context. The antigen remains unidentified. Extracted RNA was reverse transcribed into cDNA. The CDR3 regions were amplified by multiplex PCR from V-gene primers to a constant-region primer. TCRdb reanalysed the multiplex PCR reads via CATT. The data show around 11,000 gamma-chain clones, more than 35% seen once. This sample was taken from a study of Vδ1+ human thymocytes. Study-wide findings and caveats: Approximately 19% of thymic delta-chain sequences were Vdelta2, with few Vdelta3, unlike blood Vdelta1+ controls. Highly polyclonal TRG and TRD repertoires with Gaussian CDR3 length distributions appeared in thymus. Bulk repertoire data may be misinterpreted because of unexpected Vdelta2 sequences.

Alphabeta T cells were depleted, then CD3+ Vdelta1+ Vdelta2- thymocytes were FACS-sorted. Vdelta1+ thymocyte sorts reached between roughly 97% and 99.6% purity. V lost 6 bases and J lost 10; bases outside the gene matches: 9. Germline values: CDR1 VINAFY, CDR2 YDVSNSKD. CDR3 length: 11 amino acids. The clonotype originates from a boy in the first two years of life who had congenital heart surgery. This chain joins TRGV5 and TRGJ1 or TRGJ2. TCRdb is silent on the J gene; assignment here came from matching the DNA to germline. Sample: Vdelta1+ gamma-delta thymocytes from the thymus. The subset denotes: FACS-sorted CD3+ TCRalphabeta- TCRVdelta1+ TCRVdelta2- thymocytes. The CDR3 DNA is TGTGCCACCTGGTACCTCGGAAAGAAACTCTTT. Its translation is CATWYLGKKLF.